A single sample gave rise to the 21 T cell receptor beta chains below, sequenced in a study of T cell clonotyping in hematopoietic cell transplantation. Assay: immunoSEQ multiplex PCR; the TCRdb copy retains only in-frame clones and omits some. The sample has about 29,000 clones, roughly 92% seen once; the top ten hold about 10%. The sample was PBMCs, taken 100 days after allogeneic stem cell transplant. The origin of the receptors is a female patient in her fifties who had an allogeneic stem cell transplant from a related donor, so the T cells may come from the graft donor. Some clones in this sample may be carry-over from other donors' samples.

This clone was picked up one time. J is TRBJ2-3 and V is TRBV7-9, with TRBD2 identical over 8 bases. The CDR3 loop spans 15 amino acids. The V segment lost 4 bases and the J segment 6 bases; nucleotides outside the gene matches: 9. Germline assignment: CDR1 SEHNR and CDR2 FQNEAQ (reference sequence). The CDR3 region has the DNA TGTGCCAGCAGCTCAAGCGGGGGCCCATCGGATACGCAGTATTTT. It specifies CASSSSGGPSDTQYF.

The CDR3 DNA follows: TGTGCCAGCAGTGGTGGGAGCTCTGGAAACACCATATATTTT. Protein sequence: CASSGGSSGNTIYF. The rearrangement uses TRBV6-1 and TRBJ1-3; D is unresolved. This CDR3 has 14 amino acids. Germline CDR1 and CDR2: MNHNS and SASEGT. Trimming took 4 bases from V and 0 from J, leaving 7 bases between them.

The CDR3 loop is CASSKRDEQYF. CDR3 in DNA: TGTGCCAGCAGCAAACGGGACGAGCAGTACTTC. The gene calls are TRBV21-1 and TRBJ2-5. The J call may be incorrect, as the DNA end agrees better with TRBJ2-7. TRBV21-1 is a pseudogene. This CDR3 contains 11 residues.

The genes are TRBV19 and TRBJ2-7; D may be TRBD1 (5 bases). The germline CDR1 and CDR2 sequences are LNHDA and SQIVND (reference sequence). The CDR3 contains 14 residues. V was shortened by 7 bases and J by 2 bases, with 15 bases between the two germline ends. The CDR3 here is CASMGPDKTYEQYF. In nucleotides, the CDR3 is TGTGCCAGTATGGGGCCGGACAAAACCTACGAGCAGTACTTC. Filled out from reference TRBV19 and TRBJ2-7, the complete variable domain reads DGGITQSPKYLFRKEGQNVTLSCEQNLNHDAMYWYRQDPGQGLRLIYYSQIVNDFQKGDIAEGYSVSREKKESFPLTVTSAQKNPTAFYLCASMGPDKTYEQYFGPGTRLTVT.

This clone was detected once. Within the sample, other DNA sequences also encode this same CDR3. V and J are TRBV13 and TRBJ1-2; D is unresolved. Germline values: CDR1 PRHDT, CDR2 FYEKMQ (reference sequence). This CDR3 is built from 13 residues. Trimming pared 4 bases from V and 4 bases from J, leaving 10 bases between. CDR3 in DNA: TGTGCCAGCAGCTCCCAACTGCTCTATGGCTACACCTTC. Amino acids: CASSSQLLYGYTF.

The V call is TRBV9, the J call TRBJ2-1; TRBD2 matches at 13 bases. The length of the CDR3 is 15 residues. Germline CDR1 is SGDLS and CDR2 is YYNGEE. J lost 7 bases, V lost 3 bases, and 4 bases had no gene match. The CDR3 loop is CASSALLAGGNEQFF. The CDR3 nucleotides read TGTGCCAGCAGCGCCTTACTAGCGGGGGGGAATGAGCAGTTCTTC.

The chain links TRBV19 to TRBJ2-7, with D possibly being TRBD1 (6 bases). V was pared by 8 bases and J by 0 bases, with 11 bases between. Germline CDR1 LNHDA, CDR2 SQIVND (reference sequence). The CDR3 sequence is 13 residues long. The CDR3 DNA follows: TGTGCCAGTGGGGGCAGAAGCTCCTACGAGCAGTACTTC. Protein sequence: CASGGRSSYEQYF.

The V and J genes are TRBV6-5 and TRBJ2-7; D uncertain. The ends were cut back, 0 bases at V and 3 bases at J, with 3 bases in the middle. Germline lookup yields CDR1 MNHEY and CDR2 SVGAGI. This CDR3 spans 12 amino acids. CDR3 DNA sequence: TGTGCCAGCAGTTACTCGAACTACGAGCAGTACTTC. It specifies CASSYSNYEQYF.

J is TRBJ1-2 and V is TRBV6-1, with a tentative D call TRBD1 (6 bases). The CDR3 length is 15 residues. The V end lost 5 bases, the J end lost 3 bases, and 16 bases lay between the germline ends. Germline V gives CDR1 MNHNS, CDR2 SASEGT. The CDR3 nucleotides read TGTGCCAGCAGTCCGGGGACACTCCCGCACTATGGCTACACCTTC. Encoded protein: CASSPGTLPHYGYTF.

This rearrangement joins TRBV7-9 to TRBJ1-2; no firm D call. V lost 3 bases and J 3 bases, leaving 8 bases between the germline ends. The germline gives CDR1 SEHNR, CDR2 FQNEAQ (reference sequence). This CDR3 spans 13 amino acids. The CDR3 nucleotides are TGTGCCAGCAGCTTTATAGGCGACTATGGCTACACCTTC. Protein product: CASSFIGDYGYTF.

V usage is TRBV6-1 and J usage is TRBJ2-7; 7 bases are a match to TRBD1. The CDR3 totals 13 residues. J lost 12 bases, V lost 5 bases, and 13 bases had no gene match. Looked up from germline, CDR1 is MNHNS and CDR2 is SASEGT. CDR3 DNA: TGTGCCAGCAGTTCACCGGGACAGTCCTTGGCGTACTTC. This gives the protein CASSSPGQSLAYF.

The chain uses TRBV6-1 and TRBJ2-6; perhaps TRBD2 as D (5 bases). CDR3 size: 17 residues. Germline assignment: CDR1 MNHNS and CDR2 SASEGT. Trimming took off 1 base at V and 0 bases at J, with 10 bases between the two ends. CDR3 in amino acids: CASSEGGFTSGANVLTF. The CDR3 nucleotides are TGTGCCAGCAGTGAAGGCGGGTTTACCTCTGGGGCCAACGTCCTGACTTTC.

This clone occurred a few times. The chain has TRBV5-5 and TRBJ1-1; D uncertain. Trimming shortened V by 2 bases and J by 2 bases, and 1 base separated the two germline ends. Germline CDR1 reads SGHKS; CDR2 reads YYEKEE (reference sequence). CDR3 length equals 11 residues. CDR3 nucleotides: TGTGCCAGCAGCTTTAACACTGAAGCTTTCTTT. Amino acid sequence: CASSFNTEAFF. The variable domain in full, with the rest retrieved from reference TRBV5-5 and TRBJ1-1, is DAGVTQSPTHLIKTRGQQVTLRCSPISGHKSVSWYQQVLGQGPQFIFQYYEKEERGRGNFPDRFSARQFPNYSSELNVNALLLGDSALYLCASSFNTEAFFGQGTRLTVV.

In its sample, this clone was seen once. The V gene is TRBV19, the J gene TRBJ2-7, with a tentative D call TRBD1 (5 bases). The CDR3 covers 14 residues. Germline CDR1 is LNHDA and CDR2 is SQIVND (reference sequence). Trimming took 10 bases from V and 0 from J, leaving 16 bases between them. The CDR3 DNA reads as TGTGCCACTCCCCTTTGGACATTCTCCTACGAGCAGTACTTC. Protein: CATPLWTFSYEQYF.

The genes are TRBV4-1 and TRBJ1-6; D ambiguous. CDR1 MGHRA and CDR2 YSYEKL come from the germline V gene. V was shortened by 3 bases and J by 7 bases, with 10 bases between the two germline ends. The CDR3 runs to 14 residues. The CDR3: CASSQLGGNSPLHF. CDR3 nucleotides: TGCGCCAGCAGCCAGCTGGGCGGGAATTCACCCCTCCACTTT.

The rearrangement uses TRBV5-4 and TRBJ2-5; no clear D gene. Trimming took 0 bases from V and 2 from J, leaving 8 bases between them. The CDR3 loop spans 14 amino acids. Germline loops: CDR1 SGHNT, CDR2 YYREEE (reference sequence). This chain's CDR3 is CASSLVKIQETQYF. DNA for the CDR3: TGTGCCAGCAGCTTGGTAAAAATTCAAGAGACCCAGTACTTC.

This chain uses TRBV5-1 with TRBJ2-7; 7 bases match TRBD2. V lost 0 bases and J lost 0; bases outside the gene matches: 3. Germline V gene lookup returns CDR1 SGHRS and CDR2 YFSETQ. This CDR3 region has 15 residues. In DNA, the CDR3 is TGCGCCAGCAGCTTGGTTGGGGAGGGCTCCTACGAGCAGTACTTC. As protein: CASSLVGEGSYEQYF. Supplemented by reference TRBV5-1 and TRBJ2-7, the full variable domain reads KAGVTQTPRYLIKTRGQQVTLSCSPISGHRSVSWYQQTPGQGLQFLFEYFSETQRNKGNFPGRFSGRQFSNSRSEMNVSTLELGDSALYLCASSLVGEGSYEQYFGPGTRLTVT.

The V gene is TRBV9, the J gene TRBJ2-7, with 8 bases identical to TRBD1. The J segment lost 2 bases and the V segment lost 4 bases, leaving 8 bases of the junction unmatched. CDR1 is SGDLS, CDR2 YYNGEE, per germline. The CDR3 consists of 15 residues. CDR3 protein: CASSIGQGVTYEQYF. The CDR3 DNA sequence: TGTGCCAGCAGCATCGGACAGGGAGTAACCTACGAGCAGTACTTC.

The chain couples TRBV7-6 to TRBJ2-3; weak D call: TRBD2 (6 bases). Germline loops: CDR1 SGHVS, CDR2 FNYEAQ. The CDR3 has 15 residues. V was pared by 5 bases and J by 0 bases, with 12 bases between. This chain's CDR3 is CASSRGRGSTDTQYF. In nucleotides, the CDR3 is TGTGCCAGCAGCCGCGGGCGGGGAAGCACAGATACGCAGTATTTT.

J is TRBJ1-1 and V is TRBV6-6; no clear D. Germline V gene sequence: CDR1 MNHNY, CDR2 SVGAGI (reference sequence). The CDR3 contains 14 residues. Between the trimmed V and J ends, which lost 0 bases and 0 bases, there was a span of 5 bases. The CDR3 nucleotides read TGTGCCAGCAGTTACTCGACACTGAACACTGAAGCTTTCTTT. Translation gives CASSYSTLNTEAFF.

The rearrangement uses TRBV6-6 and TRBJ1-1, with D possibly being TRBD1 (5 bases). Germline V gives CDR1 MNHNY, CDR2 SVGAGI (reference sequence). Trimming took off 5 bases at V and 4 bases at J, with 17 bases between the two ends. The CDR3 loop spans 15 amino acids. The CDR3 loop is CASSTRDGIGTEAFF. The DNA of the CDR3 is TGTGCCAGCAGTACGAGGGACGGGATAGGCACTGAAGCTTTCTTT.